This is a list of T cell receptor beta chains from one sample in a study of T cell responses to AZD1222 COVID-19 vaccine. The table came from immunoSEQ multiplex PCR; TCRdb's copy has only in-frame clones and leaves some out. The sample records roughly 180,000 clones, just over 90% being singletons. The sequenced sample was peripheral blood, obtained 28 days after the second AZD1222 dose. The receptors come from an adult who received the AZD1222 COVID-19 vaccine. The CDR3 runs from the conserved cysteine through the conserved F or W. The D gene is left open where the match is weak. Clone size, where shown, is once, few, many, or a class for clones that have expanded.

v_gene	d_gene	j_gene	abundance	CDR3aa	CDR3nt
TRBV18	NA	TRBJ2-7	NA	CASSPPWRSGEQYF	TGTGCCAGCTCACCACCGTGGAGATCTGGCGAGCAGTACTTC
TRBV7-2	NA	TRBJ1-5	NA	CASSLLWVNQPQHF	TGTGCCAGCAGCTTACTATGGGTCAATCAGCCCCAGCATTTT
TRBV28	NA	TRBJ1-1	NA	CASSPPTRPAESFF	TGTGCCAGCAGTCCCCCGACTAGGCCTGCTGAGTCTTTCTTT
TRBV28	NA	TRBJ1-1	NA	CASTDGRNTEAFF	TGTGCCAGCACCGACGGCAGGAACACTGAAGCTTTCTTT
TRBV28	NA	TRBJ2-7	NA	CASSFGSLEQYF	TGTGCCAGCAGTTTTGGTTCGCTCGAGCAGTACTTC
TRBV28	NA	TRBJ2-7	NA	CASSLRSSYEQYF	TGTGCCAGCAGTTTAAGGAGCTCCTACGAGCAGTACTTC
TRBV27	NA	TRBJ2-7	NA	CATGHDYEQYF	TGTGCCACCGGACATGACTACGAGCAGTACTTC
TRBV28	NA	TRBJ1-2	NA	CASSPSTGLRGYTF	TGTGCCAGCAGCCCCTCAACCGGGCTGAGGGGCTACACCTTC
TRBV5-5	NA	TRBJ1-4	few	CASSKRTAVRNEKLFF	TGTGCCAGCAGCAAAAGGACAGCCGTTCGTAATGAAAAACTGTTTTTT
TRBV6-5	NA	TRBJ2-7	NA	CASSYSSLGVSYEQYF	TGTGCCAGCAGTTACTCGAGTTTGGGCGTGAGCTACGAGCAGTACTTC
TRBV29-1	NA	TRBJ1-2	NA	CSVEEVQAFYGYTF	TGCAGCGTTGAAGAGGTCCAGGCATTTTATGGCTACACCTTC
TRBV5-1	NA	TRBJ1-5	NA	CASSLDSHSNQPQHF	TGCGCCAGCAGCTTGGACAGTCATAGCAATCAGCCCCAGCATTTT
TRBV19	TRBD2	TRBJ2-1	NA	CASSPTSGSYNEQFF	TGTGCCAGTAGTCCGACTAGCGGGAGCTACAATGAGCAGTTCTTC
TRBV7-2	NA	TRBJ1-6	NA	CASSNRADSPLHF	TGTGCCAGCAGCAATAGGGCCGATTCACCCCTCCACTTT
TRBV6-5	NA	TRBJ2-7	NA	CASRRLAGTYEQYF	TGTGCCAGCAGACGGCTGGCGGGGACCTACGAGCAGTACTTC
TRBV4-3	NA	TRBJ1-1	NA	CASSQTGTKNTEAFF	TGCGCCAGCAGCCAAACCGGGACAAAGAACACTGAAGCTTTCTTT
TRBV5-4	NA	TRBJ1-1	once	CASSPTGSVYEAFF	TGTGCCAGCAGCCCGACGGGATCGGTTTATGAAGCTTTCTTT
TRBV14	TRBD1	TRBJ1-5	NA	CASSLETGRVLYNQPQHF	TGTGCCAGCAGCCTCGAGACAGGGCGCGTGCTCTACAATCAGCCCCAGCATTTT
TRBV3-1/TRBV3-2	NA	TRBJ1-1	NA	CASSPPRQGRIAEAFF	TGTGCCAGCAGCCCGCCACGGCAGGGAAGGATCGCTGAAGCTTTCTTT
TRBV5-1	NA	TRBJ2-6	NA	CASSLSALSGANVLTF	TGCGCCAGCAGCTTGTCAGCCCTCTCTGGGGCCAACGTCCTGACTTTC
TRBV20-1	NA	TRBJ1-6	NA	CSAGGVSPLHF	TGCAGTGCTGGCGGGGTGTCACCCCTCCACTTT
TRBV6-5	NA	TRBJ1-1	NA	CASSYSHGTEAFF	TGTGCCAGCAGTTACTCCCACGGCACTGAAGCTTTCTTT
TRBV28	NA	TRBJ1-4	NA	CASAQDLATNEKLFF	TGTGCCAGCGCCCAGGATCTTGCAACTAATGAAAAACTGTTTTTT
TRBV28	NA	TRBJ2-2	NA	CASSTRGTGELFF	TGTGCCAGCAGTACCCGGGGAACCGGGGAGCTGTTTTTT
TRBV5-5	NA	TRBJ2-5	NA	CASSLVGMAGETQYF	TGTGCCAGCAGCTTGGTGGGGATGGCGGGGGAGACCCAGTACTTC
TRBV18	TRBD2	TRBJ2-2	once	CASSPILAENTGELFF	TGTGCCAGCTCACCAATCCTAGCGGAGAACACCGGGGAGCTGTTTTTT
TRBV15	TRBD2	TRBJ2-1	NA	CATSRGTSGRSNEQFF	TGTGCCACCAGCCGGGGCACTAGCGGGAGAAGCAATGAGCAGTTCTTC
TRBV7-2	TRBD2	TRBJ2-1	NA	CASSPLAGGYNEQFF	TGTGCCAGCAGCCCCCTAGCGGGAGGCTACAATGAGCAGTTCTTC
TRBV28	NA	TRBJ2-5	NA	CASSLRETQYF	TGTGCCAGCAGTTTGCGGGAGACCCAGTACTTC
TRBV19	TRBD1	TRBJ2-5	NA	CASSLGQGQETQYF	TGTGCCAGTAGTCTCGGACAGGGCCAAGAGACCCAGTACTTC
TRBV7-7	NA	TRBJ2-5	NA	CASSRTRQETQYF	TGTGCTAGCAGCCGCACTAGACAAGAGACCCAGTACTTC
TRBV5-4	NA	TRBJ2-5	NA	CASSLQGAGGETQYF	TGTGCCAGCAGCTTGCAAGGGGCCGGAGGAGAGACCCAGTACTTC
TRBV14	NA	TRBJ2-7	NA	CASSRPGRIYEQYF	TGTGCCAGCAGCCGCCCGGGACGGATCTACGAGCAGTACTTC
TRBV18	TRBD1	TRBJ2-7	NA	CASSPPYGQGAWEQYF	TGTGCCAGCTCACCACCGTATGGACAGGGGGCCTGGGAGCAGTACTTC
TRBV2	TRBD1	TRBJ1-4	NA	CASSWTGDGEKLFF	TGTGCCAGCAGCTGGACAGGGGACGGGGAAAAACTGTTTTTT
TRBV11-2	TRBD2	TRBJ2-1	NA	CASSFPTLRENEQFF	TGTGCCAGCAGCTTCCCGACTTTGCGGGAGAATGAGCAGTTCTTC
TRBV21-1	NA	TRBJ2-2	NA	CATTGLSTGELFF	TGTGCCACCACGGGACTTTCAACCGGGGAGCTGTTTTTT
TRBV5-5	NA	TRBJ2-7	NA	CASSLKGTTSYEQYF	TGTGCCAGCAGCTTGAAGGGGACAACCTCCTACGAGCAGTACTTC
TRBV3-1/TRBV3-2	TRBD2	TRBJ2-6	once	CASSQGASGRPSGANVLTF	TGTGCCAGCAGCCAAGGGGCTAGCGGGAGGCCTTCTGGGGCCAACGTCCTGACTTTC